Listed below are T cell receptor beta chains from one sample, sequenced in a study of graft-versus-host responses after intestinal transplantation. The antigens for these receptors are not known. Generated by immunoSEQ multiplex PCR, the TCRdb table keeps only in-frame clones and is missing some. The repertoire holds roughly 120,000 clones, with just over 90% as singletons. The sequenced sample was unstimulated CD4+ T cells sorted from spleen or lymph node cells, obtained before intestinal transplant. The source is a human donor who received an intestinal transplant. The CDR3 runs from the conserved cysteine through the conserved F or W. A D gene is named only where the DNA matches it firmly. Clone size is shown for a subset of rows, as once, few, many or a class of expanded clone.

clone_size j_call d_call v_call cdr3_aa cdr3_nt
NA TRBJ2-7 NA TRBV28 CASTAGVYKQYF TGTGCCAGCACGGCAGGGGTCTACAAGCAGTACTTC
NA TRBJ1-2 TRBD1 TRBV19 CASSIIGQGGYTF TGTGCCAGTAGTATAATAGGACAGGGCGGCTACACCTTC
NA TRBJ2-7 TRBD2 TRBV6-1 CASRSMRGAGEQYF TGTGCCAGCAGATCTATGCGGGGGGCAGGAGAGCAGTACTTC
NA TRBJ2-3 TRBD2 TRBV4-3 CASSQDPAGGNTDTQYF TGCGCCAGCAGCCAAGATCCAGCGGGGGGGAACACAGATACGCAGTATTTT
NA TRBJ2-7 TRBD1 TRBV6-5 CASSYSGTGLYEQYF TGTGCCAGCAGTTACTCTGGGACAGGACTTTACGAGCAGTACTTC
few TRBJ1-2 NA TRBV2 CATRGRSYGYTF TGTGCCACCCGAGGCCGTAGCTATGGCTACACCTTC
NA TRBJ2-1 TRBD2 TRBV29-1 CSVPKGLAGRLRYNEQFF TGCAGCGTTCCAAAGGGACTAGCGGGACGTCTTCGCTACAATGAGCAGTTCTTC
NA TRBJ2-4 NA TRBV5-6 CASSLVVLLAKNIQYF TGTGCCAGCAGCTTGGTAGTTCTTCTAGCCAAAAACATTCAGTACTTC
NA TRBJ1-3 NA TRBV4-3 CASSQVLSRSGNTIYF TGCGCCAGCAGCCAAGTATTGAGCCGCTCTGGAAACACCATATATTTT
NA TRBJ2-7 NA TRBV6-5 CASSYSNEGPYEQYF TGTGCCAGCAGTTACTCGAACGAGGGTCCCTACGAGCAGTACTTC
NA TRBJ2-1 TRBD2 TRBV6-5 CASSYSGGRLNEQFF TGTGCCAGCAGTTACTCTGGCGGGAGGCTTAATGAGCAGTTCTTC
few TRBJ1-1 TRBD1 TRBV12-5 CASGPGQGRRAFF TGTGCTAGTGGTCCGGGACAGGGGAGAAGAGCTTTCTTT
NA TRBJ2-5 TRBD2 TRBV5-5 CASSVPSGNQETQYF TGTGCCAGCAGCGTACCTAGCGGGAACCAAGAGACCCAGTACTTC
NA TRBJ1-1 TRBD1 TRBV10-1 CASSARDRWGAFF TGCGCCAGCAGTGCCCGGGACAGGTGGGGGGCTTTCTTT
NA TRBJ1-4 NA TRBV6-5 CASSRRSGLNEKLFF TGTGCCAGCAGTAGAAGGTCAGGGCTTAATGAAAAACTGTTTTTT
NA TRBJ2-7 NA TRBV11-3 CASSIGQYSEQYF TGTGCCAGCAGCATAGGACAGTACTCCGAGCAGTACTTC
few TRBJ1-1 NA TRBV30 CAGLGGTEAFF TGTGCCGGACTGGGGGGAACTGAAGCTTTCTTT
NA TRBJ2-7 NA TRBV19 CASSLGQPGLDEQYF TGTGCCAGTAGTTTAGGACAGCCGGGTCTCGACGAGCAGTACTTC
NA TRBJ2-3 NA TRBV27 CASSFLAAGSTDTQYF TGTGCCAGCAGTTTTCTGGCGGCGGGATCCACAGATACGCAGTATTTT
NA TRBJ2-7 TRBD2 TRBV28 CASRASGGPYEQYF TGTGCCAGCCGGGCTAGCGGGGGCCCCTACGAGCAGTACTTC
NA TRBJ2-5 NA TRBV19 CASRTTGQETQYF TGTGCCAGTCGAACAACAGGACAAGAGACCCAGTACTTC
NA TRBJ2-7 NA TRBV5-1 CASSYQRTYEQYF TGCGCCAGCAGCTATCAGAGGACCTACGAGCAGTACTTC
NA TRBJ2-1 TRBD2 TRBV7-6 CASSPRLAGAYNEQFF TGTGCCAGCAGCCCCCGACTAGCGGGGGCCTACAATGAGCAGTTCTTC
NA TRBJ1-3 TRBD1 TRBV5-4 CASSSGTAGNTIYF TGTGCCAGCAGCTCCGGGACAGCTGGAAACACCATATATTTT
NA TRBJ2-3 TRBD2 TRBV28 CASRWLAGSRILNTQYF TGTGCCAGTCGTTGGCTAGCGGGCTCGCGGATTCTAAATACGCAGTATTTT
once TRBJ1-1 NA TRBV18 CASSYAGAGMSTEAFF TGTGCCAGCTCATATGCAGGGGCCGGTATGTCGACTGAAGCTTTCTTT
NA TRBJ1-5 NA TRBV7-2 CASSLSEGNQPQHF TGTGCCAGCAGCTTGTCTGAGGGCAATCAGCCCCAGCATTTT
few TRBJ1-4 NA TRBV6-6 CASSYALQGLAVLFF TGTGCCAGCAGTTACGCCCTACAGGGATTGGCGGTACTGTTTTTT
NA TRBJ2-1 TRBD2 TRBV28 CASSFVLAGAPLEQFF TGTGCCAGCAGTTTCGTGTTAGCGGGGGCCCCCTTAGAGCAGTTCTTC
NA TRBJ2-7 NA TRBV6-1 CASTSAGAYEQYF TGTGCCAGCACTTCGGCAGGGGCCTACGAGCAGTACTTC
NA TRBJ1-5 TRBD1 TRBV28 CASSLRDSVNQPQHF TGTGCCAGCAGTTTACGGGACAGCGTCAATCAGCCCCAGCATTTT
NA TRBJ1-1 NA TRBV15 CATSRDWRDRGTEAFF TGTGCCACCAGCAGAGATTGGAGGGATCGTGGCACTGAAGCTTTCTTT
NA TRBJ1-2 TRBD1 TRBV7-2 CASSVQGGYTF TGTGCCAGCAGCGTACAGGGGGGCTACACCTTC
NA TRBJ1-6 NA TRBV4-3 CASSQDLAGQNSPLHF TGCGCCAGCAGCCAAGATTTGGCAGGGCAAAATTCACCCCTCCACTTT
NA TRBJ2-5 TRBD2 TRBV11-2 CASSPGLAGETQYF TGTGCCAGCAGCCCGGGACTAGCGGGAGAGACCCAGTACTTC
NA TRBJ1-1 TRBD1 TRBV9 CASSFGTANTEAFF TGTGCCAGCAGCTTCGGGACAGCCAACACTGAAGCTTTCTTT
NA TRBJ2-7 TRBD2 TRBV2 CASRLAVFYEQYF TGTGCCAGCCGACTAGCGGTTTTCTACGAGCAGTACTTC
NA TRBJ2-1 NA TRBV10-1 CASSRGNEQFF TGCGCCAGTTCCAGGGGAAATGAGCAGTTCTTC
NA TRBJ1-5 TRBD1 TRBV11-2 CASSLGRTGQPQHF TGTGCCAGCAGCTTAGGTCGGACAGGCCAGCCCCAGCATTTT
NA TRBJ2-3 NA TRBV7-9 CASSFLATALKSTDTQYF TGTGCCAGCAGCTTTCTAGCGACAGCTCTAAAGAGCACAGATACGCAGTATTTT
NA TRBJ1-1 TRBD1 TRBV5-4 CASSAPDRGEAFF TGTGCCAGCAGCGCACCCGACAGGGGAGAAGCTTTCTTT
NA TRBJ1-1 TRBD1 TRBV12-5 CASGSPRGRGRRAEAFF TGTGCTAGTGGTTCCCCACGTGGCAGGGGGCGAAGAGCTGAAGCTTTCTTT
NA TRBJ1-3 NA TRBV7-9 CASNIGVGNTIYF TGTGCCAGCAATATCGGGGTCGGAAACACCATATATTTT
few TRBJ2-3 TRBD2 TRBV11-2 CASSLAGGLTDTQYF TGTGCCAGCAGCTTAGCGGGAGGCCTCACAGATACGCAGTATTTT
NA TRBJ1-5 NA TRBV4-1 CASSQVRGGTPQHF TGCGCCAGCAGCCAAGTTCGGGGAGGTACGCCCCAGCATTTT
few TRBJ1-1 NA TRBV5-6 CASSPSRPPNTEAFF TGTGCCAGCAGCCCCTCCAGGCCCCCGAACACTGAAGCTTTCTTT
NA TRBJ2-3 NA TRBV25-1 CASSDFRGTDTQYF TGTGCCAGCAGTGATTTCAGGGGCACAGATACGCAGTATTTT
NA TRBJ2-1 TRBD2 TRBV5-1 CASSLELAGGTSYNEQFF TGCGCCAGCAGCTTGGAACTAGCGGGAGGCACTTCCTACAATGAGCAGTTCTTC
NA TRBJ2-7 TRBD1 TRBV9 CASSVEPGGSYEQYF TGTGCCAGCAGCGTAGAACCAGGGGGCTCCTACGAGCAGTACTTC
NA TRBJ1-2 NA TRBV6-6 CASSYGGEGYTF TGTGCCAGCAGTTACGGGGGGGAAGGCTACACCTTC
NA TRBJ2-5 TRBD2 TRBV5-4 CASRLGLQETQYF TGTGCCAGCAGGTTGGGACTACAAGAGACCCAGTACTTC
once TRBJ2-5 NA TRBV5-4 CAGTGSPSSETQYF TGTGCCGGTACAGGGTCCCCATCGTCTGAGACCCAGTACTTC
NA TRBJ2-7 TRBD1 TRBV28 CATTTGLHYEQYF TGTGCCACAACGACAGGGCTCCACTACGAGCAGTACTTC
NA TRBJ1-4 TRBD1 TRBV28 CASSPRTGDNEKLFF TGTGCCAGCAGTCCGCGGACAGGAGATAATGAAAAACTGTTTTTT
NA TRBJ2-5 TRBD1 TRBV5-1 CASSIGPGQGEETQYF TGCGCCAGCAGCATTGGACCGGGACAGGGTGAAGAGACCCAGTACTTC